A selection of T cell receptor beta chains follows, all from one sample in a study of vaccination and CD4 T cells after COVID-19. What these receptors recognize is not known. Using its own MiXCR run on the PCR reads, TCRdb lists one record per CDR3 protein. This sample has 15,000 to 20,000 distinct CDR3 sequences, with around 35% found just once. What was sequenced was CD4+ T cells from blood, cultured in vitro. These TCRs come from a human donor who had recovered from COVID-19. The CDR3 runs from the conserved cysteine through the conserved F or W. Each record gives: D gene, J gene, clone size, V gene, CDR3 protein, CDR3 DNA. D genes are given only for firm matches. Clone size is stated in some rows and not others, as once, few, many or a class when expanded.

D: .; J: TRBJ2-7; size: .; V: TRBV30; CDR3: CAWSVLQGQGQQYF; DNA: TGTGCCTGGAGTGTACTCCAGGGTCAAGGGCAGCAGTACTTC
D: .; J: TRBJ1-2; size: few; V: TRBV24-1; CDR3: CATSFGAYGYTF; DNA: TGTGCCACCAGTTTCGGGGCCTATGGCTACACCTTC
D: TRBD2; J: TRBJ2-3; size: .; V: TRBV6-1; CDR3: CASSELAGADTQYF; DNA: TGTGCCAGCAGTGAACTAGCGGGAGCAGATACGCAGTATTTT
D: TRBD1; J: TRBJ1-2; size: .; V: TRBV20-1; CDR3: CSARDMGQSYNYGYTF; DNA: TGCAGTGCTAGAGATATGGGACAGTCGTATAACTATGGCTACACCTTC
D: .; J: TRBJ1-1; size: few; V: TRBV28; CDR3: CASSSTGVDTEAFF; DNA: TGTGCCAGCAGCTCGACAGGAGTTGACACTGAAGCTTTCTTT
D: .; J: TRBJ1-1; size: .; V: TRBV7-2; CDR3: CASSYRGGNTEAFF; DNA: TGTGCCAGCAGCTACCGAGGGGGAAACACTGAAGCTTTCTTT
D: TRBD1; J: TRBJ1-1; size: few; V: TRBV20-1; CDR3: CSARSPGQGSAEAFF; DNA: TGCAGTGCCAGGAGTCCGGGACAGGGTTCAGCTGAAGCTTTCTTT
D: TRBD2; J: TRBJ2-3; size: few; V: TRBV15; CDR3: CATSLPGSGITDTQYF; DNA: TGTGCCACCAGCCTGCCGGGTAGCGGGATAACAGATACGCAGTATTTT
D: .; J: TRBJ1-1; size: .; V: TRBV7-9; CDR3: CASSLDGGNTEAFF; DNA: TGTGCCAGCAGCTTAGATGGGGGGAACACTGAAGCTTTCTTT
D: TRBD2; J: TRBJ2-2; size: .; V: TRBV7-3; CDR3: CASSFSRGVSTGELFF; DNA: TGTGCCAGCAGCTTTTCCCGGGGGGTTAGCACCGGGGAGCTGTTTTTT
D: .; J: TRBJ2-6; size: .; V: TRBV7-2; CDR3: CASSPDVAGANVLTF; DNA: TGTGCCAGCAGCCCAGATGTGGCTGGGGCCAACGTCCTGACTTTC
D: .; J: TRBJ1-2; size: few; V: TRBV19; CDR3: CASSHDRNYGYTF; DNA: TGTGCCAGTAGTCACGACAGGAACTATGGCTACACCTTC
D: TRBD2; J: TRBJ2-7; size: .; V: TRBV6-1; CDR3: CASRQGGLAGDTYEQYF; DNA: TGTGCCAGCAGACAGGGGGGACTAGCGGGAGATACCTACGAGCAGTACTTC
D: TRBD2; J: TRBJ2-5; size: .; V: TRBV12-3/TRBV12-4; CDR3: CASSFRGEETQYF; DNA: TGTGCCAGCAGTTTCCGGGGGGAAGAGACCCAGTACTTC
D: .; J: TRBJ2-3; size: few; V: TRBV6-1; CDR3: CASRATDTQYF; DNA: TGTGCCAGCAGGGCCACAGATACGCAGTATTTT
D: .; J: TRBJ2-1; size: .; V: TRBV7-3; CDR3: CASSAGLDNEQFF; DNA: TGTGCCAGCAGCGCCGGTTTGGACAATGAGCAGTTCTTC
D: .; J: TRBJ1-5; size: few; V: TRBV10-3; CDR3: CATTTDRINQPQHF; DNA: TGTGCCACGACGACCGACAGGATCAATCAGCCCCAGCATTTT
D: TRBD2; J: TRBJ2-5; size: .; V: TRBV20-1; CDR3: CSARTSGLLGGETQYF; DNA: TGCAGTGCTAGGACTAGCGGGCTCTTAGGTGGAGAGACCCAGTACTTC
D: TRBD1; J: TRBJ2-7; size: .; V: TRBV20-1; CDR3: CSRGGTGERDEQYF; DNA: TGCAGTCGGGGGGGGACAGGGGAGAGGGACGAGCAGTACTTC
D: .; J: TRBJ2-3; size: few; V: TRBV20-1; CDR3: CSASDRDLASTDTQYF; DNA: TGCAGTGCTAGTGACCGGGACCTTGCTAGCACAGATACGCAGTATTTT
D: TRBD2; J: TRBJ2-5; size: medium-sized; V: TRBV6-1; CDR3: CASSDLAGGQETQYF; DNA: TGTGCCAGCAGTGATTTAGCGGGAGGACAAGAGACCCAGTACTTC
D: TRBD1; J: TRBJ2-6; size: .; V: TRBV7-2; CDR3: CASSLGTAATGANVLTF; DNA: TGTGCCAGCAGCCTGGGGACAGCGGCTACTGGGGCCAACGTCCTGACTTTC
D: .; J: TRBJ2-1; size: .; V: TRBV5-1; CDR3: CASSLAAAGGKGNEQFF; DNA: TGCGCCAGCAGCTTGGCCGCAGCGGGCGGGAAAGGCAATGAGCAGTTCTTC
D: .; J: TRBJ2-5; size: .; V: TRBV18; CDR3: CASSPPTSMETQYF; DNA: TGTGCCAGCTCACCACCTACTTCGATGGAGACCCAGTACTTC